These 10 T cell receptor beta chains were all obtained from the same sample, sequenced in a study of T-cell memory formation after mild COVID-19. TCRdb analysed the 5' RACE reads with MiXCR anew, one entry per CDR3 protein. The sample carries roughly 480,000 distinct CDR3 sequences, around a quarter recorded once. The material sequenced was PBMCs or a T cell subset sorted from them (not recorded which). Receptors originate from an adult woman who had mild COVID-19 (a few samples of this study predate the infection). Cell type and time point are not known.

This chain connects TRBV3-1 to TRBJ2-7, with TRBD1 matching 8 bases. V lost 4 bases, J lost 1 base, and 9 bases stayed unmatched. Germline-derived CDR1 and CDR2 are LGHDT and YNNKEL (reference sequence). This CDR3 has 16 amino acids. The CDR3 DNA follows: TGTGCCAGCAGCCTAACCGGGACAGGAAAATCCTACGAGCAGTACTTC. Protein: CASSLTGTGKSYEQYF.

J is TRBJ2-3 and V is TRBV12-3 or TRBV12-4; D is tentatively TRBD1 or TRBD2 (5 bases each). CDR3 length: 13 amino acids. Trimming removed 6 bases from V and 4 bases from J, with 11 bases in between. CDR3: CASRGTGPDTQYF. CDR3 sequence (DNA): TGTGCCAGCAGGGGGACCGGCCCAGATACGCAGTATTTT.

This clonotype appeared a few times. V usage is TRBV7-9 and J usage is TRBJ2-7, with 11 bases that match TRBD1. The CDR3 runs to 15 residues. Losses at the gene ends were 4 bases for V and 5 bases for J; bases not matched to a gene: 7. CDR1 and CDR2 from the germline V gene are SEHNR and FQNEAQ (reference sequence). CDR3 sequence reads: CASSSRGTGGDEQYF. CDR3 DNA: TGTGCCAGCAGCTCCCGAGGGACAGGGGGTGACGAGCAGTACTTC.

The chain employs TRBV4-1 and TRBJ2-3; no firm D call. CDR1 MGHRA and CDR2 YSYEKL come from the germline V gene. V gave up 1 base and J gave up 6 bases, with 17 bases separating them. This CDR3 has 16 residues. The CDR3 bases are TGCGCCAGCAGCCAAGGTGAAGGGTCCGTGGGGGATACGCAGTATTTT. Translation gives CASSQGEGSVGDTQYF.

The chain links TRBV7-2 to TRBJ2-3; 10 positions agree with TRBD2. After removal of 5 bases from V and 8 bases from J, the junction contained 10 bases not matched to a gene. In germline, CDR1 is SGHTA, CDR2 FQGNSA. CDR3 size: 15 residues. CDR3 nucleotides: TGTGCCAGCAGCCGGGAAACCTCTAGCGGGAGTACGCAGTATTTT. Its translation: CASSRETSSGSTQYF.

The rearrangement links TRBV30 to TRBJ2-3, with TRBD1 matching over 7 bases. Trimming took 5 bases from V and 0 from J; bases not matched to a gene: 5. This CDR3 is built from 14 residues. Per the germline V gene, CDR1 is GTSNPN and CDR2 is SVGIG (reference sequence). CDR3 region: CAWGEGQSTDTQYF. DNA of the CDR3: TGTGCCTGGGGCGAGGGACAGAGCACAGATACGCAGTATTTT.

This chain joins TRBV7-2 and TRBJ2-3, with D perhaps TRBD2 (5 bases). V lost 10 bases to trimming and J lost 0 bases, with 17 bases between them. This CDR3 has 15 residues. Germline V gene lookup returns CDR1 SGHTA and CDR2 FQGNSA. The CDR3 loop is CATHGVFSSTDTQYF. CDR3 DNA: TGTGCCACACACGGGGTATTCTCTAGCACAGATACGCAGTATTTT.

A few counts support this clonotype. The chain couples TRBV27 to TRBJ2-7; D remains unclear. Looked up from germline, CDR1 is MNHEY and CDR2 is SMNVEV (reference sequence). The CDR3 covers 12 residues. Trimming removed 8 bases at V and 4 bases at J, with 12 bases between. In DNA form, the CDR3 reads TGTGCCAGCGGGATTAAGGGTTACGAGCAGTACTTC. Translating gives CASGIKGYEQYF.

This clonotype was detected only a few times. This chain connects TRBV6-5 to TRBJ2-7; either TRBD1 or TRBD2 may supply D (6 bases each). Germline CDR1 is MNHEY and CDR2 is SVGAGI. The CDR3 sequence is 17 residues long. V dropped 5 bases and J dropped 0 bases, with 20 bases sitting between them. DNA of the CDR3: TGTGCCAGCAGTACGGGGCGGTGGGGGGCGATCTCCTACGAGCAGTACTTC. Translating it yields CASSTGRWGAISYEQYF.

This clonotype was counted between two and nine times. The chain carries TRBV11-2 and TRBJ1-2; 7 positions match TRBD1. With 5 bases clipped from V and 5 bases from J, the junction kept 11 bases outside the gene matches. The CDR3 is made up of 15 amino acids. Germline CDR1 and CDR2: SGHAT and FQNNGV. The CDR3 loop reads CASSQGQLNGYGYTF. The DNA for the CDR3 is TGTGCCAGCAGCCAGGGACAGCTCAACGGGTATGGCTACACCTTC.